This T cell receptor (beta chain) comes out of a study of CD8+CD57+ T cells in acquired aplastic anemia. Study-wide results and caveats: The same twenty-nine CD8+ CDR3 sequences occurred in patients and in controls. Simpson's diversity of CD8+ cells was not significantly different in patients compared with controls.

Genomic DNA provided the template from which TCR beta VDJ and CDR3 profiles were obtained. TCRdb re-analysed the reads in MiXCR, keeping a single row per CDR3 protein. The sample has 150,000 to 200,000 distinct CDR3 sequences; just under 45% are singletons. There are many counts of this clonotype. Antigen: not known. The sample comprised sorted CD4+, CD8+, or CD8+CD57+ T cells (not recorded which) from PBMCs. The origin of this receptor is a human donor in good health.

The CDR3 reads CASSLTSGGIEQFF. CDR3 sequence (DNA): TGCGCCAGCAGCTTGACTAGCGGGGGAATTGAGCAGTTCTTC. The J gene is TRBJ2-1, the V gene TRBV5-1; TRBD2 matches 11 bases. The CDR3 spans 14 residues. Looked up from germline, CDR1 is SGHRS and CDR2 is YFSETQ. V lost 1 base, J lost 9 bases, and 3 bases stayed unmatched.